This paragraph covers one TCR beta chain sequence. Its specificity is unknown. This sample stems from a study of T cells in localized non-small cell lung cancer. Study observations and caveats: Density of T cells in blood, when higher, went with longer overall survival. In uninvolved adjacent lung, T cell clonality reached its highest value, exceeding tumor.

Measured with immunoSEQ multiplex PCR; TCRdb has only the in-frame clones, and not every one. The table records 20,000 to 30,000 clones, 90% to 95% of them present only once. The CDR3 totals 14 residues. Germline CDR1 MDHEN, CDR2 SYDVKM. Between the trimmed V and J ends, which lost 5 bases and 2 bases, there was a span of 13 bases. This TCR came from a woman aged 40-69 years with stage I lung adenocarcinoma. Sequencing used peripheral blood, obtained before any cancer treatment. The chain is built from TRBV28 and TRBJ2-7; D is perhaps TRBD1 or TRBD2 (5 bases each). The CDR3 sequence: CASSPGTRTYEQYF. The CDR3 DNA reads TGTGCCAGCAGTCCGGGGACCAGAACCTACGAGCAGTACTTC.